This T cell receptor beta chain was captured in a study of T cell clones after liver transplantation. About the study: In this trial, immunosuppression withdrawal was attempted within 2 years of liver transplant. Subjects received no induction therapy and standard immunosuppression until randomization at 12-24 months post-transplant.

Whole-study findings and limits: Rather than being deleted, graft donor-reactive T cells may have moved into the graft.

Profiled with immunoSEQ multiplex PCR; TCRdb holds only in-frame clones, not every one. This sample has about 33,000 clones; around 95% occur once, and the top ten carry roughly 26%. Sorting of unstimulated PBMCs yielded separate CD3+CD4+ and CD3+CD8+ fractions. On this clone itself: The antigen is unknown.

The material sequenced was CD8+ T cells from blood, taken 12 months after liver transplant. The receptor comes from a human patient who received a liver transplant. A subset of T cells may come from the graft donor.

The CDR3 DNA reads TGTGCCAGCAGCCGAGCGGGAGGGCTGGAGACCCAGTACTTC. Its translation: CASSRAGGLETQYF. This chain connects TRBV7-9 to TRBJ2-5; 10 positions match TRBD2. Trimming took 5 bases from V and 5 from J; bases not matched to a gene: 5. The CDR3 spans 14 residues. The germline V gene has CDR1 SEHNR and CDR2 FQNEAQ (reference sequence).